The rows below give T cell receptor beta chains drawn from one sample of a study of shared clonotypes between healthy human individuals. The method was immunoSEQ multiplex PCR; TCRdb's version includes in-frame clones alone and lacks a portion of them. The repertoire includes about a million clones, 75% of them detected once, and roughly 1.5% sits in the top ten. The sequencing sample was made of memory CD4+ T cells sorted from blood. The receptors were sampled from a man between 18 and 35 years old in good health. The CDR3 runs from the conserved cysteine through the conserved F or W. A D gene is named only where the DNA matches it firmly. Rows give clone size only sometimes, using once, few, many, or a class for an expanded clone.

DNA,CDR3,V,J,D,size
TGTGCCACCAGGGCAGAAGACACCATATATTTT,CATRAEDTIYF,TRBV10-3,TRBJ1-3,.,few
TGCGCCAGCAGCCAAGATAAGGGGAGCTATAATTCACCCCTCCACTTT,CASSQDKGSYNSPLHF,TRBV4-3,TRBJ1-6,.,few
TGTGCCAGCAGCTTTAGTACGGAGACCCAGTACTTC,CASSFSTETQYF,TRBV5-4,TRBJ2-5,.,.
TGTGCCTGGAGTGTACAAGGGGGTGAAAAACTGTTTTTT,CAWSVQGGEKLFF,TRBV30,TRBJ1-4,.,.
TGTGCCAGCAATGGGCCCGGGGGGGGAGAGACCCAGTACTTC,CASNGPGGGETQYF,TRBV28,TRBJ2-5,TRBD2,.
TGTGCCAGCAGCTCGTATAACTACGAGCAGTACTTC,CASSSYNYEQYF,TRBV7-2,TRBJ2-7,.,.
TGCGCCAGCAGTCCCCGAGGGGACTCCGGCTACACCTTC,CASSPRGDSGYTF,TRBV10-1,TRBJ1-2,.,once
TGTGCCAGCAGCAAAGGGGCAGTCTCTGGAAACACCATATATTTT,CASSKGAVSGNTIYF,TRBV6-5,TRBJ1-3,.,.
TGTGCCTGGGGTAAGGGACAGGGACGTGGCTACACCTTC,CAWGKGQGRGYTF,TRBV30,TRBJ1-2,TRBD1,.
TGTGCCAGCAGCTTAAGGCAAAGCTACACCTTC,CASSLRQSYTF,TRBV7-2,TRBJ1-2,.,once
TGTGCCAGCAGTTTAGGAAACACCATATATTTT,CASSLGNTIYF,TRBV28,TRBJ1-3,.,many
TGCGCCAGCAGCCAAGACTGGGGGTCGGGGCCCCAGCATTTT,CASSQDWGSGPQHF,TRBV4-3,TRBJ1-5,.,.
TGTGCCAGCAGCTTAGGATCGGGGGGCTACAATGAGCAGTTCTTC,CASSLGSGGYNEQFF,TRBV11-3,TRBJ2-1,TRBD2,few
TGCGCCAGCAGCCAGACCCCCTCCCCGGGCTCTGGGGCCAACGTCCTGACTTTC,CASSQTPSPGSGANVLTF,TRBV4-1,TRBJ2-6,.,few
TGTGCCAGCAGCGGGGGACTAGCGGGAAACAATGAGCAGTTCTTC,CASSGGLAGNNEQFF,TRBV5-4,TRBJ2-1,TRBD2,.
TGTGCCAGCAGTGTGATCCAGGCCCAAGAGACCCAGTACTTC,CASSVIQAQETQYF,TRBV25-1,TRBJ2-5,.,.
TGTGCCAGCAGACCGAAGGACAGGTTGGATTCACCCCTCCACTTT,CASRPKDRLDSPLHF,TRBV7-9,TRBJ1-6,TRBD1,.
TGCGCCAGCAGCCCAATAGGAATTGAGCAGTTCTTC,CASSPIGIEQFF,TRBV5-1,TRBJ2-1,.,.
TGTGCCAGCAGCTTGGCCAGCGGGAGGTTTGAGCAGTACTTC,CASSLASGRFEQYF,TRBV7-2,TRBJ2-5,TRBD2,few
TGCAGTGCTAGGAACAATGAGCAGTTCTTC,CSARNNEQFF,TRBV20-1,TRBJ2-1,.,once
TGTGCTAGTGGTTACGGACAAGGAAAGAAAAGTGAGCAGTTCTTC,CASGYGQGKKSEQFF,TRBV12-5,TRBJ2-1,.,.
TGTGCCAGCAGCAGGGGACTAGGTGAGCAGTACTTC,CASSRGLGEQYF,TRBV6-1,TRBJ2-7,TRBD2,.
TGTGCCATCAGTGAGTTAGAAAACACAGATACGCAGTATTTT,CAISELENTDTQYF,TRBV10-3,TRBJ2-3,.,many
TGTGCCAGCACCACACATCGACAGGGAAACCGCGGCAGGGGACAAGAGACCCAGTACTTC,CASTTHRQGNRGRGQETQYF,TRBV6-9,TRBJ2-5,TRBD1,.
TGCGCCAGCAGCAGCGGGGTTTTGAGAGAGACCCAGTACTTC,CASSSGVLRETQYF,TRBV10-1,TRBJ2-5,TRBD2,.
TGTGCCAGCAGTGTTGGTGCAGATACGCAGTATTTT,CASSVGADTQYF,TRBV6-1,TRBJ2-3,.,.
TGTGCCAGCAGCGTCTCACTAGCGGGGCCCTACAATGAGCAGTTCTTC,CASSVSLAGPYNEQFF,TRBV9,TRBJ2-1,TRBD2,.
TGCGCCAGCAGCCAAGAAGGGTTCAACAATGAGCAGTTCTTC,CASSQEGFNNEQFF,TRBV4-1,TRBJ2-1,.,few
TGCGCCAGCAGCTTGAGCGGGGGAACTAATGAAAAACTGTTTTTT,CASSLSGGTNEKLFF,TRBV5-1,TRBJ1-4,.,.
TGTGCCAGCAGTTCGTCAGGGGGCTTGCAAGAGACCCAGTACTTC,CASSSSGGLQETQYF,TRBV28,TRBJ2-5,TRBD1,.
TGTGCCAGCTCGTTCGACCCGGCGGGTGGCTACACCTTC,CASSFDPAGGYTF,TRBV18,TRBJ1-2,.,.
TGTGCCAGCAGCTTGGTGAAAATAGCTAACTATGGCTACACCTTC,CASSLVKIANYGYTF,TRBV5-6,TRBJ1-2,.,.
TGTGCCGGAAGGACAGGGCCGAACACCGGGGAGCTGTTTTTT,CAGRTGPNTGELFF,TRBV30,TRBJ2-2,TRBD1,.
TGTGCCAGCAGCGTACAGGGGCCGAATCAGCCCCAGCATTTT,CASSVQGPNQPQHF,TRBV6-5,TRBJ1-5,TRBD1,once
TGTGCCTGGAGTCGGGTAAACAATGAGCAGTTCTTC,CAWSRVNNEQFF,TRBV30,TRBJ2-1,.,.
TGTGCCAGCAGTTACACAGGCGCTACCTACGAGCAGTACTTC,CASSYTGATYEQYF,TRBV6-5,TRBJ2-7,.,.
TGTGCCAGCAGCGGGCCAAAGCGTATTGTCAAAAACATTCAGTACTTC,CASSGPKRIVKNIQYF,TRBV5-4,TRBJ2-4,.,.
TGCGCCAGCAGCCAAGATCACGGGTGGGCGCCCCAGCATTTT,CASSQDHGWAPQHF,TRBV4-1,TRBJ1-5,.,.
TGTGCCAGCAGCACAACAGGGGGCTACAACACTGAAGCTTTCTTT,CASSTTGGYNTEAFF,TRBV7-9,TRBJ1-1,TRBD1,.
TGCGCCAGCAGCCAAGGGACCGCTTACGAGCAGTACTTC,CASSQGTAYEQYF,TRBV5-1,TRBJ2-7,.,.
TGTGCCTGCGGGGAGAGCTCCTATAATTCACCCCTCCACTTT,CACGESSYNSPLHF,TRBV6-6,TRBJ1-6,.,.
TGTGCCAGCACCCCCGAGGGAAATCAGCCCCAGCATTTT,CASTPEGNQPQHF,TRBV5-8,TRBJ1-5,.,.
TGCGCCAGCAGCCCCGGCCATTCCACGGACAACTACGAGCAGTACTTC,CASSPGHSTDNYEQYF,TRBV5-1,TRBJ2-7,.,.
TGTGCCAGCAGTACCGGGACTGCCTATGGCTACACCTTC,CASSTGTAYGYTF,TRBV6-1,TRBJ1-2,.,.
TGCGCCAGCAGCTTGACAGCTAGCTCCTACGAGCAGTACTTC,CASSLTASSYEQYF,TRBV5-1,TRBJ2-7,.,.
TGTGCCAGCAGTGAATGGGTGGCAGGAGATTCACCCCTCCACTTT,CASSEWVAGDSPLHF,TRBV25-1,TRBJ1-6,.,.
TGTGCCAGCTCACTTAGGACAGGTGGTGCCTACGAGCAGTACTTC,CASSLRTGGAYEQYF,TRBV18,TRBJ2-7,TRBD1,.
TGTGCCAGCAGCTTAGGTGAAAACAGCGGCTACACCTTC,CASSLGENSGYTF,TRBV7-2,TRBJ1-2,.,.
TGTGCCAGCAGGGACCCTACTCCTAACTATGGCTACACCTTC,CASRDPTPNYGYTF,TRBV6-6,TRBJ1-2,.,once
TGTGCCAGCAGCCCGAACCCGGGACAGGAAGATTTCTACTATGGCTACACCTTC,CASSPNPGQEDFYYGYTF,TRBV7-9,TRBJ1-2,TRBD1,.
TGTGCCAGCAGCTTGGGACTGGCGTTACAAGAGACCCAGTACTTC,CASSLGLALQETQYF,TRBV5-6,TRBJ2-5,.,.
TGTGCCAGCACCGGACAGGGGGCTAGGGAGACCCAGTACTTC,CASTGQGARETQYF,TRBV6-5,TRBJ2-5,TRBD1,.
TGCGCCAGCAGCCAAGGACCAGGAGTACGCTACGAGCAGTACTTC,CASSQGPGVRYEQYF,TRBV4-1,TRBJ2-7,.,few
TGTGCCACCAGCCAGACAGATGGAAACACCATATATTTT,CATSQTDGNTIYF,TRBV15,TRBJ1-3,.,many
TGTGCCAGCAGCGAAACTAGCGGGAACACAGATACGCAGTATTTT,CASSETSGNTDTQYF,TRBV9,TRBJ2-3,TRBD2,few
TGCGCCAGCAGCAAGGACGGCCAAAACATTCAGTACTTC,CASSKDGQNIQYF,TRBV5-1,TRBJ2-4,.,.
TGCGCCAGCAGCTCCCGGCAAGAGACCCAGTACTTC,CASSSRQETQYF,TRBV5-1,TRBJ2-5,.,few
TGTGCCAGCTCACCCGTCCTCACAGATACGCAGTATTTT,CASSPVLTDTQYF,TRBV18,TRBJ2-3,.,.
TGCGCCAGCAGTGACCGGGGTGAAGCTTTCTTT,CASSDRGEAFF,TRBV10-2,TRBJ1-1,.,.
TGCAGCGTTGAACCGGGACAGGGAGAGACCCAGTACTTC,CSVEPGQGETQYF,TRBV29-1,TRBJ2-5,TRBD1,.